A single sample is the source of the 10 T cell receptor beta chains below, sequenced in a study of blood T cell repertoires in COVID-19. Profiled with immunoSEQ multiplex PCR; TCRdb holds only in-frame clones, not every one. The table includes about 210,000 clones, roughly 81% detected once. The sample comprised peripheral blood. Receptor source: a woman aged 80 or over with acute or convalescent COVID-19.

V usage is TRBV7-9 and J usage is TRBJ1-1; TRBD1 matches 8 bases. The J segment lost 1 base and the V segment lost 5 bases, leaving 3 bases of the junction unmatched. CDR1 and CDR2 (germline): SEHNR, FQNEAQ (reference sequence). The CDR3 is 14 residues long. This CDR3 is CASSQGQANTEAFF. The CDR3 region has the DNA TGTGCCAGCAGCCAGGGACAGGCGAACACTGAAGCTTTCTTT.

This clone was seen once. The chain recombines TRBV10-3 with TRBJ1-2, with a possible D match to TRBD1 (6 bases). CDR1 and CDR2 (germline): ENHRY, SYGVKD. Trimming cost V 2 bases and J 0 bases, with 13 bases left between them. The CDR3 is made up of 16 amino acids. CDR3 amino acids: CAISEGRGSPNYGYTF. CDR3 coding DNA: TGTGCCATCAGTGAGGGCAGGGGCTCGCCTAACTATGGCTACACCTTC.

The rearrangement joins TRBV7-2 to TRBJ2-2; 7 nucleotides match TRBD1. V dropped 1 base and J dropped 6; count of bases not matched to a gene: 8. The CDR3 length is 16 residues. Germline V gives CDR1 SGHTA, CDR2 FQGNSA. CDR3: CASSLVGPGGAGELFF. Written as DNA, the CDR3 is TGTGCCAGCAGCTTAGTGGGGCCAGGGGGTGCCGGGGAGCTGTTTTTT.

The chain links TRBV25-1 to TRBJ1-5, with D maybe TRBD1 (5 bases). V lost 4 bases and J lost 2, with 6 bases in between. The germline CDR1 and CDR2 sequences are MGHDK and SYGVNS. The length of the CDR3 is 13 residues. CDR3 region: CASSVQGNQPQHF. CDR3 in DNA: TGTGCCAGCAGTGTACAGGGCAATCAGCCCCAGCATTTT.

This clone was detected only a few times. The rearrangement links TRBV4-2 to TRBJ2-1, with D perhaps matching TRBD2 (5 bases). V shed 3 bases and J shed 4 bases, with 16 bases lying between them. Germline V gene sequence: CDR1 LGHNA, CDR2 YNFKEQ. The CDR3 is 16 residues long. CDR3 DNA: TGTGCCAGCAGCCATGTGATTAGCGACGCATACAATGAGCAGTTCTTC. Encoded protein: CASSHVISDAYNEQFF.

The rearrangement joins TRBV5-5 to TRBJ1-4; 9 positions agree with TRBD1. Germline-derived CDR1 and CDR2 are SGHKS and YYEKEE (reference sequence). V trimming: 4 bases; J trimming: 2 bases; junction bases outside the gene matches: 6. This CDR3 is built from 16 residues. CDR3 loop: CASSRDRVSTNEKLFF. The CDR3 DNA follows: TGTGCCAGCAGCAGGGACAGGGTGTCGACTAATGAAAAACTGTTTTTT.

V usage is TRBV5-1 and J usage is TRBJ1-1; D might be TRBD1 (6 bases). Germline CDR1 is SGHRS and CDR2 is YFSETQ. The V gene lost 4 bases and the J gene lost 11 bases, with 12 bases spanning the gap. The CDR3 extends over 11 amino acids. CDR3 region: CASSQGTEAFF. CDR3 sequence (DNA): TGCGCCAGCAGCCAGGGGACGGAGGCTTTCTTT.

The rearrangement joins TRBV24-1 to TRBJ2-3, with 11 nucleotides matching TRBD2. J lost 7 bases, V lost 2 bases, and 7 bases had no gene match. Germline V gene sequence: CDR1 KGHDR, CDR2 SFDVKD. CDR3 length: 16 amino acids. The CDR3 DNA follows: TGTGCCACCAGTGATTCGGTAGCGGGAGGGCCCCATACGCAGTATTTT. Residues: CATSDSVAGGPHTQYF.

This clone was detected only once. This rearrangement joins TRBV4-3 to TRBJ2-5, with D unclear. The CDR3 is made up of 14 amino acids. The germline V and J ends were trimmed by 0 bases and 4 bases, with 9 bases remaining between them. The germline gives CDR1 LGHNA, CDR2 YSLEER. The CDR3 DNA sequence: TGCGCCAGCAGCCAAGATCGGGTACGAGAGACCCAGTACTTC. This translates into CASSQDRVRETQYF.

The chain carries TRBV4-3 and TRBJ2-7; 8 bases fit TRBD1. Trimming took 8 bases from V and 4 from J; bases not matched to a gene: 7. Germline V gives CDR1 LGHNA, CDR2 YSLEER. This CDR3 has 13 amino acids. CDR3 sequence reads: CASGQGGGYEQYF. The CDR3 coding sequence is TGCGCCAGCGGACAGGGTGGAGGGTACGAGCAGTACTTC.